This T cell receptor (beta chain) was sequenced during a study of CD8 T cells in ankylosing spondylitis. Construction of TCR beta libraries was performed using quantitative 5'-RACE with molecular barcodes. One entry per CDR3 protein, called by TCRdb with MiXCR from the 5' RACE reads. The table has roughly 440,000 distinct CDR3 sequences, 17% seen once. Study-wide points: A TCR beta motif of about eight highly homologous variants appeared characteristic of ankylosing spondylitis blood. Peripheral blood samples showed relatively rare disease-linked clones, and these clones were CD8+. Earlier authors reported some of these motif variants in reactive arthritis synovial fluid and blood. In ankylosing spondylitis patients, matched synovial fluid reportedly showed significant enrichment of disease-linked clones.

About this clonotype itself: Its antigen is as yet unknown.

This receptor was taken from a male donor with ankylosing spondylitis. Material for sequencing was blood, either unsorted or a sorted T cell fraction (not recorded which).

CDR3 DNA sequence: TGTGCCAGCAGCGTATCCGGCCGCCCCAGTCAGCCCCAGCATTTT. Its translation: CASSVSGRPSQPQHF. The chain uses TRBV9 and TRBJ1-5; D not certain. This CDR3 is built from 15 residues. Germline V lookup: CDR1 SGDLS, CDR2 YYNGEE. V lost 1 base to trimming and J lost 6 bases, with 14 bases between them.